This TCR beta chain was observed in a study of shared clonotypes between healthy human individuals. Study-level results: Relative to their counterparts shared across all four donors, non-shared clonotypes exhibited diminished generation probabilities. Relative to memory subsets, naive subsets generally showed larger estimated richness.

Germline V gives CDR1 SGHTA, CDR2 FQGNSA. V was clipped by 7 bases and J by 7 bases, with 11 bases between them. The CDR3 runs to 11 residues. In this sample, this clone turned up a few times. Its antigen remains unidentified. Sequencing was performed with immunoSEQ multiplex PCR; in TCRdb, only in-frame clones are kept and a portion is missing. Of over a million clones listed, under 80% are singletons. The sequenced sample was memory CD4+ T cells sorted from blood. The subset here: CD45RA-negative fraction. This TCR was sampled from a man aged 18-30 years in good health. The V and J genes are TRBV7-2 and TRBJ2-7; D remains ambiguous. The CDR3, as DNA: TGTGCCAGCAAGGTAGGCTCGGAGCAGTACTTC. Its translation is CASKVGSEQYF.